This T cell receptor (beta chain) was found in a study of cytomegalovirus exposure and HLA in healthy donors. Findings of the study overall: The authors enumerated over 150 TCR beta chains as linked to cytomegalovirus.

A word on this clone: Its antigen is unknown.

Per the germline V gene, CDR1 is SQVTM and CDR2 is ANQGSEA. CDR3 length equals 14 residues. V was cut by 2 bases and J by 3 bases, with 13 bases left in between. Data came from immunoSEQ multiplex PCR; TCRdb stores just in-frame clones and leaves some out. The sample comprises some 200,000 clones, just over 90% of which are singletons, and about 0.95% rests with the top ten. Sequenced: PBMCs. This TCR was recovered from a woman aged 18-30 years in good health and CMV-seronegative. The chain combines TRBV29-1 with TRBJ2-5; D gene uncertain. This CDR3 reads CSVERRLAKETQYF. The CDR3 nucleotides are TGCAGCGTTGAACGGAGACTCGCTAAAGAGACCCAGTACTTC. The entire variable domain, with the rest obtained from reference TRBV29-1 and TRBJ2-5, is as follows: SAVISQKPSRDICQRGTSLTIQCQVDSQVTMMFWYRQQPGQSLTLIATANQGSEATYESGFVIDKFPISRPNLTFSTLTVSNMSPEDSSIYLCSVERRLAKETQYFGPGTRLLVL.